The clone carrying this T cell receptor beta chain was seen ten or more times. As yet, its antigen is unknown. The germline V gene encodes CDR1 MDHEN and CDR2 SYDVKM. The V segment lost 3 bases and the J segment 7 bases; nucleotides outside the gene matches: 8. The CDR3 is 15 amino acids. This specimen comes from a study of response to subunit inactivated influenza vaccine. General study results and limits: Authors suggested that a seasonal influenza vaccination recruits few new T cells each time.

TCRdb processed the RT-PCR reads anew with MiXCR; each CDR3 protein has one entry. Of about 480,000 distinct CDR3 sequences listed, 13% are singletons. The receptor was isolated from a man over 45 who received an inactivated influenza vaccine. This rearrangement joins TRBV28 to TRBJ2-1, with TRBD1 identical over 8 bases. The sample in question was PBMCs from blood, obtained 45 days after vaccination. As DNA, the CDR3 is TGTGCCAGCAGTTTTTTCAGGACAGGGTGGAATGAGCAGTTCTTC. It translates to CASSFFRTGWNEQFF.